This T cell receptor (beta chain) stems from a study of cytomegalovirus exposure and HLA in healthy donors. The method was immunoSEQ multiplex PCR; TCRdb's version includes in-frame clones alone and lacks a portion of them. Of 130,000 or so clones listed, roughly 87% are singletons. Findings and caveats of the study: The listing of 150 to 200 TCR beta chains classed them as cytomegalovirus-associated. Subsequent analysis of the 120 or so validation repertoires found a tendency for first-cohort TCR clusters to co-occur.

Germline V gene lookup returns CDR1 LGHNA and CDR2 YNFKEQ. Trimming removed 3 bases at V and 0 bases at J, with 9 bases between. This CDR3 is 15 amino acids long. Turning to this clone: Its antigen is unknown.

V is TRBV4-2 and J is TRBJ1-3, with D tentatively TRBD1 (5 bases). The sequence was collected from a young woman in good health and CMV-seropositive. Source material: PBMCs. CDR3 residues: CASSQGLGSGNTIYF. The CDR3 bases are TGTGCCAGCAGCCAGGGGCTCGGCTCTGGAAACACCATATATTTT.